The next 19 T cell receptor beta chains were all read from a single sample in a study of cytomegalovirus exposure and HLA in healthy donors. The protocol was immunoSEQ multiplex PCR, while the TCRdb copy is restricted to in-frame clones and leaves out a portion. In the table there are 300,000 to 400,000 clones, 88% of which are singletons. Sequenced input: PBMCs. The receptors were sampled from a man aged 25 to 40 in good health and CMV-seronegative.

The table lists this clone with a few counts. The V call is TRBV2, the J call TRBJ1-2, with 8 bases matching TRBD1. Trimming at V came to 9 bases and at J to 6 bases, leaving 0 bases not matched to a gene. The CDR3 is 10 amino acids. CDR1 and CDR2 from the germline V gene are SNHLY and FYNNEI. The CDR3: CARQGDGYTF. The CDR3 nucleotides are TGTGCCAGACAGGGGGATGGCTACACCTTC.

This chain uses TRBV2 with TRBJ2-1; D is perhaps TRBD1 (5 bases). Germline assignment: CDR1 SNHLY and CDR2 FYNNEI. V was shortened by 7 bases and J by 8 bases, with 9 bases between the two germline ends. The CDR3 loop spans 11 amino acids. The CDR3 DNA reads as TGTGCCAGCACAGTGGGGCATGAGCAGTTCTTC. This encodes CASTVGHEQFF.

V gene TRBV9 combines with J gene TRBJ2-7, with a possible D match to TRBD1 (6 bases). The ends were cut back, 2 bases at V and 0 bases at J, with 9 bases in the middle. Per the germline V gene, CDR1 is SGDLS and CDR2 is YYNGEE. The CDR3 totals 14 residues. CDR3 protein: CASSVGQSSYEQYF. The DNA of the CDR3 is TGTGCCAGCAGCGTCGGACAGAGCTCCTACGAGCAGTACTTC.

This clone has just a few counts. The V and J genes are TRBV29-1 and TRBJ1-2; 8 bases line up with TRBD1. Germline CDR1 reads SQVTM; CDR2 reads ANQGSEA. The V gene end was trimmed by 4 bases and the J gene end by 8 bases; junction bases not matched to a gene: 9. This CDR3 has 13 amino acids. CDR3 in DNA: TGCAGCGTTGGATGGACAGGGAGAGTGGGCTACACCTTC. Its translation is CSVGWTGRVGYTF.

V and J are TRBV10-1 and TRBJ2-7; TRBD1 is a possible D gene (6 bases). The CDR3 sequence is 14 residues long. Germline-derived CDR1 and CDR2 are WNHNN and SYGVQD (reference sequence). The V gene lost 0 bases and the J gene lost 2 bases, with 8 bases spanning the gap. CDR3 nucleotides: TGCGCCAGCAGTGAGTCTAGGACAGCCTACGAGCAGTACTTC. This gives the protein CASSESRTAYEQYF.

The rearrangement links TRBV18 to TRBJ1-2; D unresolved. The CDR3 runs 14 residues. Trimming cost V 3 bases and J 4 bases, with 12 bases left between them. Germline V gives CDR1 KGHSH, CDR2 LQKENI. The CDR3 protein is CASSPEDGVYGYTF. Written as DNA, the CDR3 is TGTGCCAGCTCACCGGAAGACGGGGTCTATGGCTACACCTTC.

This clone was seen at least ten times. V is TRBV6-4 and J is TRBJ2-1, with D possibly being TRBD1 (5 bases). The CDR3 is 14 amino acids. The V end lost 3 bases, the J end lost 7 bases, and 13 bases lay between the germline ends. Germline lookup yields CDR1 MRHNA and CDR2 SNTAGT. Here the CDR3 reads CASSEGQGSNEQFF. CDR3 nucleotides: TGTGCCAGCAGTGAGGGGCAGGGTTCGAATGAGCAGTTCTTC.

As for this clone: Other DNA sequences in the sample encode the same CDR3. This sequence joins TRBV6-5 and TRBJ2-7; TRBD2 matches at 7 bases. CDR3 length: 15 residues. Trimming at V came to 0 bases and at J to 4 bases, leaving 6 bases not matched to a gene. CDR1 and CDR2 from the germline V gene are MNHEY and SVGAGI. CDR3 in amino acids: CASSYSGGLGYEQYF. As DNA, the CDR3 is TGTGCCAGCAGTTACTCGGGGGGGTTGGGGTACGAGCAGTACTTC.

The chain employs TRBV7-9 and TRBJ2-1, with D perhaps TRBD1 (5 bases). Germline V gene sequence: CDR1 SEHNR, CDR2 FQNEAQ (reference sequence). V dropped 11 bases and J dropped 4 bases, with 15 bases sitting between them. This CDR3 is 13 amino acids long. Here the CDR3 DNA reads TGTGCCCATCGGCAGGGTTCATACAATGAGCAGTTCTTC. This encodes CAHRQGSYNEQFF.

V is TRBV15 and J is TRBJ2-3; D is ambiguous. From germline, CDR1 is LNHNV and CDR2 YYDKDF (reference sequence). V gave up 5 bases and J gave up 3 bases, with 12 bases separating them. The CDR3 covers 14 residues. CDR3 sequence (DNA): TGTGCCACCAGCTCCCTCCGAGGAACAGATACGCAGTATTTT. Residues: CATSSLRGTDTQYF.

The chain combines TRBV7-9 with TRBJ1-2; 9 nucleotides agree with TRBD1. This CDR3 is built from 17 residues. The V and J ends lost 4 bases and 0 bases, in that order; junction bases with no gene match: 9. The germline V gene has CDR1 SEHNR and CDR2 FQNEAQ (reference sequence). CDR3 region: CASSSRRGQGSNYGYTF. The CDR3 nucleotides read TGTGCCAGCAGCTCTAGAAGGGGACAGGGCTCTAACTATGGCTACACCTTC.

The chain couples TRBV5-4 to TRBJ2-7, with TRBD2 identical over 11 bases. The ends lost 5 bases at V and 6 bases at J; junction bases unmatched: 10. Per germline, CDR1 SGHNT and CDR2 YYREEE (reference sequence). The length of the CDR3 is 15 residues. The CDR3 nucleotides read TGTGCCAGCAGTTCGACTAGCGGGGTGGATGCCGAGCAGTACTTC. It translates to CASSSTSGVDAEQYF.

The chain joins TRBV5-1 to TRBJ1-2, with TRBD1 as a possible D gene (6 bases). V lost 5 bases to trimming and J lost 8 bases, with 13 bases between them. CDR3 length equals 12 residues. Looked up from germline, CDR1 is SGHRS and CDR2 is YFSETQ. The chain's CDR3 is CASRWEGDGYTF. The CDR3 DNA reads as TGCGCCAGCAGATGGGAGGGGGACGGCTACACCTTC.

This clone was counted between two and nine times. The CDR3 DNA reads as TGTGCCAGCCGCCGTCGTGAGGTAGCTTTCTTT. Protein sequence: CASRRREVAFF. The V and J genes are TRBV6-5 and TRBJ1-1; D unclear. Germline V gene lookup returns CDR1 MNHEY and CDR2 SVGAGI. The CDR3 is 11 residues long. V was shortened by 8 bases and J by 10 bases, with 14 bases between the two germline ends.

V and J are TRBV27 and TRBJ1-4, with a weak D call TRBD1 (5 bases). V gave up 8 bases and J gave up 8 bases, with 18 bases separating them. CDR3 size: 14 residues. Germline values: CDR1 MNHEY, CDR2 SMNVEV (reference sequence). The CDR3 nucleotides are TGTGCCAGCGGGGACGGGGGAGCAGGAGAAAAACTGTTTTTT. It specifies CASGDGGAGEKLFF.

This chain uses TRBV4-1 with TRBJ1-3; perhaps TRBD1 as D (6 bases). V lost 4 bases to trimming and J lost 2 bases, with 18 bases between them. The CDR3 covers 17 residues. Germline values: CDR1 MGHRA, CDR2 YSYEKL. CDR3 sequence: CASSPEGGFLPGNTIYF. The CDR3 nucleotides are TGCGCCAGCAGCCCAGAGGGGGGTTTTCTCCCTGGAAACACCATATATTTT.

The gene calls are TRBV19 and TRBJ1-1; a weak D match, TRBD1 (6 bases). V lost 6 bases to trimming and J lost 7 bases, with 21 bases between them. This CDR3 is built from 15 residues. Germline V CDR1 and CDR2: LNHDA, SQIVND (reference sequence). Written as DNA, the CDR3 is TGTGCCAGTAGCAAGAAATCCGGGACACGCGGTGAAGCTTTCTTT. Its protein product is CASSKKSGTRGEAFF.

The rearrangement links TRBV7-2 to TRBJ2-5; D possibly corresponds to TRBD2 (6 bases). This CDR3 region has 14 residues. Germline CDR1 SGHTA, CDR2 FQGNSA. Trimming stripped 7 bases from V and 5 bases from J, with 17 bases between. DNA of the CDR3: TGTGCCAGCACCACCCGGGGGAGGTTCGAGACCCAGTACTTC. This encodes CASTTRGRFETQYF. Full variable domain (outside the CDR3, taken from reference TRBV7-2 and TRBJ2-5): GAGVSQSPSNKVTEKGKDVELRCDPISGHTALYWYRQSLGQGLEFLIYFQGNSAPDKSGLPSDRFSAERTGGSVSTLTIQRTQQEDSAVYLCASTTRGRFETQYFGPGTRLLVL.

The V gene is TRBV12-5, the J gene TRBJ1-2, with TRBD1 identical over 9 bases. The ends lost 5 bases at V and 6 bases at J; junction bases unmatched: 13. CDR3 size: 16 residues. Germline loops: CDR1 LGHNT, CDR2 FRNRAP. The CDR3 sequence is CASGNSGTGRVHGYTF. The DNA for the CDR3 is TGTGCTAGTGGTAATTCCGGGACAGGGAGGGTGCATGGCTACACCTTC.